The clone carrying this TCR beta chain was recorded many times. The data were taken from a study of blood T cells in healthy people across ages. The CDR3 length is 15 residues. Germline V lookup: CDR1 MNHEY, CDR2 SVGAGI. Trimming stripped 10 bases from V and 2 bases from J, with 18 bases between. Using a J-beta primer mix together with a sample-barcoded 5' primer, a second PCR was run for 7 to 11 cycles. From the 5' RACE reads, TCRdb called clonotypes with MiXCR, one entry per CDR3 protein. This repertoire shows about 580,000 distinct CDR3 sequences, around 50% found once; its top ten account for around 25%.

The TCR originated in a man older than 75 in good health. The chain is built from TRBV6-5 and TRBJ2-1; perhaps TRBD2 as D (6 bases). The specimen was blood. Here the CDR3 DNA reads TGTGCCACCGCTACCTTGCGGGGTACCTACAATGAGCAGTTCTTC. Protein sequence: CATATLRGTYNEQFF.